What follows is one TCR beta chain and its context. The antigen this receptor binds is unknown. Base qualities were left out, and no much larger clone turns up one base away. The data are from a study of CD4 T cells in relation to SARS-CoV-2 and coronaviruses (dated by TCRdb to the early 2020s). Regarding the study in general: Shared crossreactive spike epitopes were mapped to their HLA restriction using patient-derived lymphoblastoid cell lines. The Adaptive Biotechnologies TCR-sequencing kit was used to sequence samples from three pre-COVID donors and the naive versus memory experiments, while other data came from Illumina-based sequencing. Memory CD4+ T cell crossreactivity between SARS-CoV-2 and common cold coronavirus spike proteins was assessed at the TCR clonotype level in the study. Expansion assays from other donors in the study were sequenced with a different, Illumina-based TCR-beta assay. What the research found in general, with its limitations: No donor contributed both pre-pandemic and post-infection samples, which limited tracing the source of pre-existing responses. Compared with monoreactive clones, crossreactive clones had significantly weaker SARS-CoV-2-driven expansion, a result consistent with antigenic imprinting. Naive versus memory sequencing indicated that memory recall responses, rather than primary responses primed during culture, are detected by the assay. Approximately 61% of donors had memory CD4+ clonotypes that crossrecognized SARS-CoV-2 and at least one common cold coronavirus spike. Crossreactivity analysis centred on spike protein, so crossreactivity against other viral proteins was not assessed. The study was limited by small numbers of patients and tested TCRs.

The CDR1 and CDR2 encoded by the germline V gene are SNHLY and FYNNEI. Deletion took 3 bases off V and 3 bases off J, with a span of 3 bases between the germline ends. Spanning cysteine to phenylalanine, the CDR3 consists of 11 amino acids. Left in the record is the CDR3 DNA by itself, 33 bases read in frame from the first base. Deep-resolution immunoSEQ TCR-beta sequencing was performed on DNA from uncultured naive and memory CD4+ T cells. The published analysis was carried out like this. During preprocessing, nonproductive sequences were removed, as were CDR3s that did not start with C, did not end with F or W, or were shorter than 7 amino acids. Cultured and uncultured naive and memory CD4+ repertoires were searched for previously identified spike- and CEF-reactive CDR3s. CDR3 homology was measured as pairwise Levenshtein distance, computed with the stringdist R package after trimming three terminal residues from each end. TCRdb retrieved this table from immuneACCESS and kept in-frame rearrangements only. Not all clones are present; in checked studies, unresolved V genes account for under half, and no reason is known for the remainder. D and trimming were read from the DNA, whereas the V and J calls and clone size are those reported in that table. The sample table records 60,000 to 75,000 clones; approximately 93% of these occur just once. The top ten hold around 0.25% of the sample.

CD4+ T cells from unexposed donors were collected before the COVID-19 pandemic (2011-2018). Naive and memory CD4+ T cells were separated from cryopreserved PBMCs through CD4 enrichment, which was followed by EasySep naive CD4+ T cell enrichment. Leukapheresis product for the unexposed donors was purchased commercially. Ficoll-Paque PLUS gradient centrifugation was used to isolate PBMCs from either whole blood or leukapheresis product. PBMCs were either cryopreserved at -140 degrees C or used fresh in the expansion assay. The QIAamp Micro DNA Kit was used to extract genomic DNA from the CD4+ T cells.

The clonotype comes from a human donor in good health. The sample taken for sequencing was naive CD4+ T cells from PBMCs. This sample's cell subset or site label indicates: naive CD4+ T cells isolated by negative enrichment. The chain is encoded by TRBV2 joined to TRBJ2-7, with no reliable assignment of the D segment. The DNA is TGTGCCAGCAGTGAGTTCTACGAGCAGTACTTC. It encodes CASSEFYEQYF.